Listed below are T cell receptor beta chains from one sample, sequenced in a study of Ad26.COV2.S vaccination and SARS-CoV-2 variants. The table came from immunoSEQ multiplex PCR; TCRdb's copy has only in-frame clones and leaves some out. The sample lists 350,000 to 500,000 clones, 75% to 95% seen once, with about 12% in the top ten. The source was peripheral blood, collected in a trial of Ad26.COV2.S vaccine versus placebo. These receptors all come from a person between 18 and 65 years old who received the Ad26.COV2.S COVID-19 vaccine or a placebo. Both conserved end residues are part of each CDR3. The D gene is left open where the match is weak. Size is omitted from some rows. Given values are once, few, many or a class for expanded clones.

D gene: -
V gene: TRBV19
J gene: TRBJ2-7
CDR3 length: 14
clone size: -
CDR3 DNA: TGTGCCAGTAGTAAAACAGGGCCCGGGTACGAGCAGTACTTC
CDR3 protein: CASSKTGPGYEQYF

D gene: -
V gene: TRBV5-4
J gene: TRBJ1-6
CDR3 length: 12
clone size: once
CDR3 DNA: TGTGCCAGCAGCACCGACAGCTCACCCCTCCACTTT
CDR3 protein: CASSTDSSPLHF

D gene: -
V gene: TRBV4-1
J gene: TRBJ1-2
CDR3 length: 15
clone size: few
CDR3 DNA: TGCGCCAGCAGCCAAGAAGGTCACGATAACTATGGCTACACCTTC
CDR3 protein: CASSQEGHDNYGYTF

D gene: -
V gene: TRBV29-1
J gene: TRBJ2-7
CDR3 length: 17
clone size: -
CDR3 DNA: -
CDR3 protein: CSVGGTSGSDFRGEQYF

D gene: -
V gene: TRBV11-2
J gene: TRBJ2-1
CDR3 length: 11
clone size: -
CDR3 DNA: TGTGCCAGCAGCTTAGTTCTTGAGCAGTTCTTC
CDR3 protein: CASSLVLEQFF

D gene: -
V gene: TRBV15
J gene: TRBJ2-5
CDR3 length: 14
clone size: -
CDR3 DNA: TGTGCCACCAGCAGAGAGAGGTTTCAAGAGACCCAGTACTTC
CDR3 protein: CATSRERFQETQYF

D gene: TRBD2
V gene: TRBV5-4
J gene: TRBJ2-3
CDR3 length: 16
clone size: -
CDR3 DNA: TGTGCCAGCAGCGGGATGCTAGCGGGAGTCATAGATACGCAGTATTTT
CDR3 protein: CASSGMLAGVIDTQYF

D gene: -
V gene: TRBV4-3
J gene: TRBJ2-7
CDR3 length: 14
clone size: -
CDR3 DNA: TGCGCCAGCAGCCAAGATCCAGGGACCTACGAGCAGTACTTC
CDR3 protein: CASSQDPGTYEQYF

D gene: TRBD1
V gene: TRBV29-1
J gene: TRBJ1-1
CDR3 length: 16
clone size: -
CDR3 DNA: TGCAGCGTTGTCATTAATTCACAGGGGACGTACACTGAAGCTTTCTTT
CDR3 protein: CSVVINSQGTYTEAFF

D gene: -
V gene: TRBV7-9
J gene: TRBJ2-7
CDR3 length: 15
clone size: -
CDR3 DNA: TGTGCCAGCAGCTTACCCACCCAGGGGGGCTACGAGCAGTACTTC
CDR3 protein: CASSLPTQGGYEQYF

D gene: -
V gene: TRBV5-1
J gene: TRBJ1-1
CDR3 length: 13
clone size: few
CDR3 DNA: TGCGCCAGCAGCCCCGGACAATTCACTGAAGCTTTCTTT
CDR3 protein: CASSPGQFTEAFF

D gene: -
V gene: TRBV5-1
J gene: TRBJ2-1
CDR3 length: 13
clone size: -
CDR3 DNA: TGCGCCAGCAGCAACGGGGAGAACAATGAGCAGTTCTTC
CDR3 protein: CASSNGENNEQFF

D gene: -
V gene: TRBV7-9
J gene: TRBJ1-1
CDR3 length: 14
clone size: -
CDR3 DNA: TGTGCCAGCAGCTTAGGTACCATGAACACTGAAGCTTTCTTT
CDR3 protein: CASSLGTMNTEAFF

D gene: TRBD2
V gene: TRBV30
J gene: TRBJ2-2
CDR3 length: 14
clone size: -
CDR3 DNA: TGTGCCTGGAGTTGGTTAGCGGGGACCGGGGAGCTGTTTTTT
CDR3 protein: CAWSWLAGTGELFF

D gene: -
V gene: TRBV6-6
J gene: TRBJ1-5
CDR3 length: 13
clone size: -
CDR3 DNA: TGTGCCAAACAGGGTTCGGGCAATCAGCCCCAGCATTTT
CDR3 protein: CAKQGSGNQPQHF

D gene: TRBD1
V gene: TRBV5-1
J gene: TRBJ1-1
CDR3 length: 14
clone size: -
CDR3 DNA: TGCGCCAGCAGCAGGGGGACAGAAAACACTGAAGCTTTCTTT
CDR3 protein: CASSRGTENTEAFF

D gene: TRBD2
V gene: TRBV7-9
J gene: TRBJ2-1
CDR3 length: 16
clone size: -
CDR3 DNA: TGTGCCAGCAGTTTTACCGGGACTAGCGCCTACAATGAGCAGTTCTTC
CDR3 protein: CASSFTGTSAYNEQFF

D gene: TRBD2
V gene: TRBV18
J gene: TRBJ2-7
CDR3 length: 15
clone size: -
CDR3 DNA: TGTGCCAGCTCACCACCCGGGACCCGCGGGGGCGAGCAGTACTTC
CDR3 protein: CASSPPGTRGGEQYF

D gene: -
V gene: TRBV3-1/TRBV3-2
J gene: TRBJ2-1
CDR3 length: 17
clone size: -
CDR3 DNA: TGTGCCAGCAGCCCGGGCCACTTCGGCGGGAAAAACAATGAGCAGTTCTTC
CDR3 protein: CASSPGHFGGKNNEQFF

D gene: -
V gene: TRBV19
J gene: TRBJ1-2
CDR3 length: 12
clone size: once
CDR3 DNA: TGTGCCAGTAGTATTAGCGGGGTTGGCTACACCTTC
CDR3 protein: CASSISGVGYTF

D gene: TRBD1
V gene: TRBV5-1
J gene: TRBJ1-1
CDR3 length: 17
clone size: -
CDR3 DNA: TGCGCCAGCAGCTTAAGACAGGGCGGAATTCAGAACACTGAAGCTTTCTTT
CDR3 protein: CASSLRQGGIQNTEAFF

D gene: TRBD1
V gene: TRBV11-3
J gene: TRBJ2-1
CDR3 length: 14
clone size: -
CDR3 DNA: TGTGCCAGCAGCTTGCGACAGGGGTATTCTGAGCAGTTCTTC
CDR3 protein: CASSLRQGYSEQFF

D gene: -
V gene: TRBV12-3/TRBV12-4
J gene: TRBJ2-5
CDR3 length: 12
clone size: -
CDR3 DNA: TGTGCCAGCAGTTTCGGTCGAGAGACCCAGTACTTC
CDR3 protein: CASSFGRETQYF

D gene: -
V gene: TRBV4-3
J gene: TRBJ2-1
CDR3 length: 15
clone size: -
CDR3 DNA: TGCGCCAGCAGCCAACTCAGCGGAACCTACAATGAGCAGTTCTTC
CDR3 protein: CASSQLSGTYNEQFF

D gene: -
V gene: TRBV19
J gene: TRBJ1-2
CDR3 length: 16
clone size: -
CDR3 DNA: TGTGCCAGTACGCCTTCCGGGGCCCAGCATTTCTATGGCTACACCTTC
CDR3 protein: CASTPSGAQHFYGYTF

D gene: -
V gene: TRBV3-1/TRBV3-2
J gene: TRBJ1-1
CDR3 length: 12
clone size: -
CDR3 DNA: TGTGCCAGCAGCCAAGGGACCACTGAAGCTTTCTTT
CDR3 protein: CASSQGTTEAFF

D gene: -
V gene: TRBV12-3/TRBV12-4
J gene: TRBJ2-7
CDR3 length: 13
clone size: -
CDR3 DNA: TGTGCCAGCAGTTTCGAGACCAACTACGAGCAGTACTTC
CDR3 protein: CASSFETNYEQYF

D gene: -
V gene: TRBV28
J gene: TRBJ1-4
CDR3 length: 16
clone size: once
CDR3 DNA: TGTGCCAGCTCGATCGGGGGAACAGGGTTAAATGAAAAACTGTTTTTT
CDR3 protein: CASSIGGTGLNEKLFF

D gene: -
V gene: TRBV4-1
J gene: TRBJ2-7
CDR3 length: 15
clone size: -
CDR3 DNA: TGCGCCAGCAGCCAAGAACCGGGACTTTCCTACGAGCAGTACTTC
CDR3 protein: CASSQEPGLSYEQYF

D gene: TRBD2
V gene: TRBV24-1
J gene: TRBJ2-3
CDR3 length: 15
clone size: -
CDR3 DNA: TGTGCCACCGAACTAGCGGGAGGGCCTAAAGATACGCAGTATTTT
CDR3 protein: CATELAGGPKDTQYF

D gene: TRBD2
V gene: TRBV18
J gene: TRBJ2-7
CDR3 length: 16
clone size: -
CDR3 DNA: TGTGCCAGCTCACCCCCTACTAGCGGGAGGGCCCACGAGCAGTACTTC
CDR3 protein: CASSPPTSGRAHEQYF

D gene: -
V gene: TRBV7-2
J gene: TRBJ2-3
CDR3 length: 14
clone size: -
CDR3 DNA: TGTGCCAGCAGCAAATCAGGGACCACAGATACGCAGTATTTT
CDR3 protein: CASSKSGTTDTQYF

D gene: -
V gene: TRBV6-1
J gene: TRBJ1-5
CDR3 length: 16
clone size: -
CDR3 DNA: TGTGCCAGCAGTGACCTCCTGGCGGTTAGCAATCAGCCCCAGCATTTT
CDR3 protein: CASSDLLAVSNQPQHF

D gene: TRBD1
V gene: TRBV15
J gene: TRBJ2-2
CDR3 length: 17
clone size: -
CDR3 DNA: TGTGCCACCAGCAGCATACCCGGGACAGAGAACACCGGGGAGCTGTTTTTT
CDR3 protein: CATSSIPGTENTGELFF

D gene: TRBD1
V gene: TRBV11-2
J gene: TRBJ2-7
CDR3 length: 14
clone size: -
CDR3 DNA: TGTGCCAGCAGCCGGGGACAGGCGGTCTACGAGCAGTACTTC
CDR3 protein: CASSRGQAVYEQYF

D gene: -
V gene: TRBV28
J gene: TRBJ1-1
CDR3 length: 14
clone size: -
CDR3 DNA: TGTGCCAGCAGTACGACGGACGTGAACACTGAAGCTTTCTTT
CDR3 protein: CASSTTDVNTEAFF